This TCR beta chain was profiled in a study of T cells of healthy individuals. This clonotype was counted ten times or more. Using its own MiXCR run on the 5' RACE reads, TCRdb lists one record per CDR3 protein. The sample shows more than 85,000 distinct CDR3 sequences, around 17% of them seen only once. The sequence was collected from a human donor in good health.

The CDR3 spells CASSQVSGGGRDGYTF. The CDR3 DNA sequence: TGCGCCAGCAGCCAAGTCTCGGGCGGGGGTCGGGATGGCTACACCTTC. The V and J genes are TRBV4-3 and TRBJ1-2; D is perhaps TRBD1 (5 bases). The CDR3 runs 16 residues. Germline V gene data show CDR1 as LGHNA and CDR2 as YSLEER. Between the trimmed V and J ends, which lost 1 base and 6 bases, there was a span of 18 bases.